This T cell receptor (beta chain) was recorded in a study of breast tumors, draining lymph nodes, adjacent tissues. This clonotype has only a few counts. Its antigen is unidentified. CDR3 length equals 15 residues. The V end was cut by 1 base, the J end by 1 base, with 9 bases between. Germline V gene lookup returns CDR1 SGHNT and CDR2 YYREEE (reference sequence). Whole-study findings and limits: Luminal-like breast cancer showed significantly greater tumor-nontumor repertoire similarity than basal-like breast cancer did. Most tumor T cells seemingly derive from lymph node, then expand in tumor. Tumor repertoires ranked between lymph nodes and nontumor tissue in diversity, with V and J gene preferences.

MiXCR, run by TCRdb on the multiplex PCR reads, gives a single entry per CDR3 protein. The sample has around 250,000 distinct CDR3 sequences, about 34% seen once. The lymph nodes were axillary draining lymph nodes from breast cancer patients. Sequencing was done on a sample of axillary lymph node tissue. The receptor was isolated from a female donor with breast cancer. Some clones in this sample may be carry-over from other donors' samples. The chain is built from TRBV5-4 and TRBJ2-1, with no clear D. The CDR3 sequence is CASSLTTRSYNEQFF. CDR3 nucleotides: TGTGCCAGCAGCTTGACTACCAGATCCTACAATGAGCAGTTCTTC.